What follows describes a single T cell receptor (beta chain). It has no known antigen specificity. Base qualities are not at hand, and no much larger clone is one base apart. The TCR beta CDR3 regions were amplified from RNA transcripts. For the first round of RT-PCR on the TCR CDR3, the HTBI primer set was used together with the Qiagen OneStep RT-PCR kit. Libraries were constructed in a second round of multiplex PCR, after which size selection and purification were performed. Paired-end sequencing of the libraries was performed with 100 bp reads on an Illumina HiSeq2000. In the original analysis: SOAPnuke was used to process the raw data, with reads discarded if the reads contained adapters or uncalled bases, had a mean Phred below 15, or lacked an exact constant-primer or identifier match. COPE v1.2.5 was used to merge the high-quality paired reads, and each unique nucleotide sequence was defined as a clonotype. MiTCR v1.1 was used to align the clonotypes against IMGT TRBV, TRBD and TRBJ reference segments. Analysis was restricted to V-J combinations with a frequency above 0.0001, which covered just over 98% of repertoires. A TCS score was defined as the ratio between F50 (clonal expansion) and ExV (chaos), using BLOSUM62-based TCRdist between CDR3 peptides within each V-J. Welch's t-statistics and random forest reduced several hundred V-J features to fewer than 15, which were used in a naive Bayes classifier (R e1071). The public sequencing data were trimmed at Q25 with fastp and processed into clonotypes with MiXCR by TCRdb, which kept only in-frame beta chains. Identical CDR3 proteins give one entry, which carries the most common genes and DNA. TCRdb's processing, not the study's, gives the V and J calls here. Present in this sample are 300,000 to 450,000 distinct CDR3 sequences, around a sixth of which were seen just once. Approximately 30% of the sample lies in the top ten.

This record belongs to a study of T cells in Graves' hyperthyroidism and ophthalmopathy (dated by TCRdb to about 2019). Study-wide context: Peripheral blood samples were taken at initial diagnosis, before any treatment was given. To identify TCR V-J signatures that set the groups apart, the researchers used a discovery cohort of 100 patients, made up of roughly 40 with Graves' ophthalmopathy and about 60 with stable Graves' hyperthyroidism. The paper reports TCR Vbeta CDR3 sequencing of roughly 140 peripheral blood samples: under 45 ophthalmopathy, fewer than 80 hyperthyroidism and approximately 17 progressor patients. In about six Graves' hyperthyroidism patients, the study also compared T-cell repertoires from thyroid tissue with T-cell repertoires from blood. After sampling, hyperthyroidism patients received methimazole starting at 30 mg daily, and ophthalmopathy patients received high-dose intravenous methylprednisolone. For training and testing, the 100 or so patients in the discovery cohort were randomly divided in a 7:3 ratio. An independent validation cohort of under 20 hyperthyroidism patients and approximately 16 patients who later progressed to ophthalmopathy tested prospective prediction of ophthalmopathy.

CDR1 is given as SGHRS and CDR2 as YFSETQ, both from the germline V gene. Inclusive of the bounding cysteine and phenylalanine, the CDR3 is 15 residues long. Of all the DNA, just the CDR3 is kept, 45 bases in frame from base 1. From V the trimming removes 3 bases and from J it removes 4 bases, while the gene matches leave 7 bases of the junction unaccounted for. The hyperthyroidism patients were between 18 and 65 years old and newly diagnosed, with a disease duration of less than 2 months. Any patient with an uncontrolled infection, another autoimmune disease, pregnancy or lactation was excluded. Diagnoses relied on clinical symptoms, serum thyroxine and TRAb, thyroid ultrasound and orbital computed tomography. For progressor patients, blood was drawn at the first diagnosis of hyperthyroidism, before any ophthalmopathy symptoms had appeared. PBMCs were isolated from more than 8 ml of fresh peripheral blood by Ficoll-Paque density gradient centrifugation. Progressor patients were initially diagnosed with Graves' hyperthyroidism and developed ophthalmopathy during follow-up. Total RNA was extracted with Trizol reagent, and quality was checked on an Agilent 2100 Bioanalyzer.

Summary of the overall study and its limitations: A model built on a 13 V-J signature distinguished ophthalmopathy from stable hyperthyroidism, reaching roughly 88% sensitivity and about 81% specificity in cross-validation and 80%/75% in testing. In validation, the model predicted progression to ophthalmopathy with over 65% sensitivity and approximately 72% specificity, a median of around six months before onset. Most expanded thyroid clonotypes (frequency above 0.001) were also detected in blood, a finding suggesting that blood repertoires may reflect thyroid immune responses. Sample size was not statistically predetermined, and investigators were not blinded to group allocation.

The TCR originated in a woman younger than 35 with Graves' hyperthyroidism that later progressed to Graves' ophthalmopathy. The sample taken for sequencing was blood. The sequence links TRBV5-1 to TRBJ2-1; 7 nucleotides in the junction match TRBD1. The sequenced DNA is TGCGCCAGCAGCTCCACGGGACAGTTGTACAATGAGCAGTTCTTC. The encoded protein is CASSSTGQLYNEQFF.